This TCR beta chain was identified in a study of shared clonotypes between healthy human individuals (dated by TCRdb to about 2020). At the level of the whole study: Two women and a few men aged 18 to 49 years were included in the cohort. Different laboratories and diverse techniques were used to prepare libraries and sequence TCR repertoires, to increase sequencing depth and limit assay-specific biases. For each donor, CD4 naive and CD4 memory were each given three plates, CD8 naive was given two plates, and CD8 memory was given one plate. To estimate repertoire size and how much clonotype sharing occurs between individuals, the study deeply sequenced the blood TCR repertoires of a handful of healthy adults. Per donor, leukapheresis produced somewhere between about 0.85 and 9.5 billion PBMCs. What the authors observed across the whole study: Naive subsets generally had larger estimated clonotype richness than memory subsets did. When several donors were compared, the shared fraction of clonotypes was 5% to 6.5% for naive CD4, about 4% for naive CD8, more than 2% for memory CD4, and around 0.37% for memory CD8. Even with the large sequencing depth, rarefaction of the sorted-subset datasets indicated that sequencing was incomplete. Compared with non-shared clonotypes, the clonotypes found in all four sorted-subset donors had higher generation probabilities. Sampling was restricted to blood, and TCR repertoires in tissues likely differ from the TCR repertoires found in blood. Based on pairwise subsampling, the degree of clonotype sharing among donors was expected to be affected by sequencing depth. The small number of donors limited the genetic and exposure-history diversity represented.

Notes on this clone: Its recognized antigen is unknown. Per-base quality was not reported, and no clone a single base away is much larger than it.

TCR CDR3 regions were amplified from genomic DNA by multiplex PCR using the deep immunoSEQ assay. Extracted genomic DNA from each cell subset was distributed evenly across all wells of several immunoSEQ 96-well plates, and each plate was treated as a replicate. Each replicate PCR for sorted subsets received around 210 ng genomic DNA, equal to about 30,000 T cell genomes. Purified libraries were measured with a Qubit 3.0 fluorometer, size-checked on a Bioanalyzer 2100, and measured again with the KAPA Library Quantification kit. A separate single-read 150-cycle Illumina NextSeq 550 flow cell was used to sequence each immunoSEQ 96-well plate. For the original study's pipeline: The immunoSEQ output contained only junctional sequences without quality scores, so filtering could not match that applied to full-length reads. To assign V/J genes and CDR3, sequences were annotated using PyIR, a Python wrapper for IgBLAST v1.9, with IMGT germline references. Reads were removed for weak V/J assignments (E-value above 1e-6), missing CDR3, stop codons, out-of-frame junctions, or ambiguous translated residues. V3J clonotypes were defined as sequences sharing an identical inferred V gene, J gene, and CDR3 amino acid sequence. Percentage overlap between repertoires was calculated by dividing the number of shared unique clonotypes by the size of the smaller repertoire. Three approaches were used to assess repertoire richness: RTK rarefaction, the Chao1 estimator, and Recon v2.1 estimates of unobserved clonotypes. Generation probabilities were computed with OLGA for all TCRbeta clonotypes obtained by the gDNA method from several donors. TCRdb obtained this table from immuneACCESS and retained in-frame rearrangements with V and J assigned. These tables miss some clones; where compared with another copy, unresolved V genes account for less than half of the shortfall, and the remainder is unexplained. That table is the source of V, J and clone size, and D and trimming were worked out from the DNA. Present in this sample are around 750,000 clones, approximately 74% of which were seen just once. Together, the top ten hold 1.5% to 2% of the sample.

Donors were healthy HIV-negative adults with no recently reported acute infections or vaccinations. Every donor was a Caucasian adult living in Nashville, Tennessee, USA. CD4+ T cells were enriched through magnetic negative selection, after which naive cells were positively selected on CD45RA and the remaining negative fraction served as the memory subset. Blood was obtained by leukapheresis, after which PBMCs were separated by Ficoll-Histopaque density gradient centrifugation and cryopreserved in liquid nitrogen vapor phase. Analytical flow cytometry was used to check the purity and quantity of every magnetically sorted T cell population. From each sorted fraction, genomic DNA was isolated and quantified by UV absorbance on a Nanodrop 2000c. Compared with germline, V lacks 0 bases and J lacks 6 bases; bases without a gene match: 4. CDR1 and CDR2 are drawn from the germline V gene (reference sequence): SGHNT, YYREEE. There are 15 amino acids in the CDR3, from cysteine to phenylalanine inclusive. Only CDR3 DNA remains: 45 bases, in frame from the first base.

The sample was memory CD4+ T cells sorted from blood. The meaning of the sample's cell subset or site label: CD45RA-negative fraction. The sequence joins TRBV5-4 to TRBJ2-1; a stretch of 9 junction bases matches TRBD2. This sequence was found in a woman in her thirties in good health. This receptor has the CDR3 CASSLAGGRANEQFF. The nucleotides are TGTGCCAGCAGCTTGGCCGGCGGGAGGGCCAATGAGCAGTTCTTC.